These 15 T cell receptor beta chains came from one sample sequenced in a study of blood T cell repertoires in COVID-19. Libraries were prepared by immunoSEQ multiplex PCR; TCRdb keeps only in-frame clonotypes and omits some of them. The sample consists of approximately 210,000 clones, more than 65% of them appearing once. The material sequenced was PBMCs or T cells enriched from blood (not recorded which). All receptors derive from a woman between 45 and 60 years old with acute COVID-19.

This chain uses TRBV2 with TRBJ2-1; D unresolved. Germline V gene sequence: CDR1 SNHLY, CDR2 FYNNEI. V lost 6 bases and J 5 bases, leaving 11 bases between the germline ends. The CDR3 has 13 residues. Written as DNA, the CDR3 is TGTGCCAGCAGCCCCATCCCAGACAATGAGCAGTTCTTC. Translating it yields CASSPIPDNEQFF.

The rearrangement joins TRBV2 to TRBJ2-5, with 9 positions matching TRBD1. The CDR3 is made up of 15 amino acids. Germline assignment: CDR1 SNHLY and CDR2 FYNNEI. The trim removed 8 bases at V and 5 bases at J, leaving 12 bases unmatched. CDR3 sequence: CASRYHRTGDETQYF. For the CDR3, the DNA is TGTGCCAGCCGGTACCACCGGACAGGGGACGAGACCCAGTACTTC.

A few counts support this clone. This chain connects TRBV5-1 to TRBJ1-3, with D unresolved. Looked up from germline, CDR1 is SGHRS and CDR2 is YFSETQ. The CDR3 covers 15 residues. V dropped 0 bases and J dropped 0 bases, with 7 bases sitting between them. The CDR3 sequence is CASSLERSSGNTIYF. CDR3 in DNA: TGCGCCAGCAGCTTGGAAAGGAGCTCTGGAAACACCATATATTTT.

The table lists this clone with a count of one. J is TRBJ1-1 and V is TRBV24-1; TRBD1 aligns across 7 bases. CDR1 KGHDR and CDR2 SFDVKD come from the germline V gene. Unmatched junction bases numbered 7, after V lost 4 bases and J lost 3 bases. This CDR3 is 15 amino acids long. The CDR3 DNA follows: TGTGCCACCAGTGACACAGATACAGGGGACACTGAAGCTTTCTTT. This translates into CATSDTDTGDTEAFF.

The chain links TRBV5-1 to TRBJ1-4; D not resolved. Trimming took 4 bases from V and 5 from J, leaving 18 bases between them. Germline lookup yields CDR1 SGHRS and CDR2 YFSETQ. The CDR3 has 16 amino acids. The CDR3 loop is CASSLGLAQRNEKLFF. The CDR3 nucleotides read TGCGCCAGCAGCCTCGGACTGGCCCAAAGGAATGAAAAACTGTTTTTT.

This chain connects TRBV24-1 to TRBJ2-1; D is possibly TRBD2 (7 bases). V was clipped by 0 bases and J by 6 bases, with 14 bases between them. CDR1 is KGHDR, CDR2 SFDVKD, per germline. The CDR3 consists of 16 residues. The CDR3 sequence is CATSDLRGGEGNEQFF. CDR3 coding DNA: TGTGCCACCAGTGATTTGCGAGGGGGGGAGGGCAATGAGCAGTTCTTC.

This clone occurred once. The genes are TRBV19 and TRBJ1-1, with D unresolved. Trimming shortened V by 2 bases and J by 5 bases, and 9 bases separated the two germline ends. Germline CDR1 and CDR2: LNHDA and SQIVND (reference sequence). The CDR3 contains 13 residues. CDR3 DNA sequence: TGTGCCAGTAGTATAAGTAGAGGGACTGAAGCTTTCTTT. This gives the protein CASSISRGTEAFF.

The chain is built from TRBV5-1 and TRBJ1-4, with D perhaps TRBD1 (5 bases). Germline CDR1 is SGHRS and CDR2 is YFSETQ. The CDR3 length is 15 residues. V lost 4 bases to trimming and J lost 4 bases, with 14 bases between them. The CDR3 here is CASSPSGRSNEKLFF. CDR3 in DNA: TGCGCCAGCAGCCCGTCAGGGCGAAGTAATGAAAAACTGTTTTTT.

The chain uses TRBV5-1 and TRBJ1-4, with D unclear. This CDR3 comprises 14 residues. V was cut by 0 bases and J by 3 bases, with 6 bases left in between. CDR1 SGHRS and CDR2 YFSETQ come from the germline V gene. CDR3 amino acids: CASSLAGANEKLFF. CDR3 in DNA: TGCGCCAGCAGCTTGGCCGGGGCTAATGAAAAACTGTTTTTT.

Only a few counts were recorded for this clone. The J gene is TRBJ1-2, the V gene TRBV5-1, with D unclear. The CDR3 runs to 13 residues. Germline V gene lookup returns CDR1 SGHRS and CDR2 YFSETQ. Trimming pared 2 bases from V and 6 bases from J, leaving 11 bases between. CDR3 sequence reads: CASSFSGVDGYTF. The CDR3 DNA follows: TGCGCCAGCAGCTTTTCAGGCGTGGATGGCTACACCTTC.

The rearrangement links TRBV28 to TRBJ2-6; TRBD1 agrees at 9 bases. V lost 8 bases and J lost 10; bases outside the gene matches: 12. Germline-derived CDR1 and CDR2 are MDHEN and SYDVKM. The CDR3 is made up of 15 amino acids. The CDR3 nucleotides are TGTGCCAGCCTTCAGTACGGGACAGGGAGTAACGTCCTGACTTTC. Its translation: CASLQYGTGSNVLTF.

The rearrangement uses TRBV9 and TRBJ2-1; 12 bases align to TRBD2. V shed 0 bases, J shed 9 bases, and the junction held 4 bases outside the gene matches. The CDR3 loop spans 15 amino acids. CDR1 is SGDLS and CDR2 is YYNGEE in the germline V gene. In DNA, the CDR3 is TGTGCCAGCAGCGTAGTACTAGCGGGGGGAGCTGAGCAGTTCTTC. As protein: CASSVVLAGGAEQFF.

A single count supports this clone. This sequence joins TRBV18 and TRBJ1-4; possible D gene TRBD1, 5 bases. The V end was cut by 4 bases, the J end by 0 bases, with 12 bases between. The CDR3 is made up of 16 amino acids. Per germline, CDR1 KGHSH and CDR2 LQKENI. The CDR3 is CASSLLQASTNEKLFF. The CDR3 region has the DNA TGTGCCAGCTCACTCTTACAGGCCTCAACTAATGAAAAACTGTTTTTT. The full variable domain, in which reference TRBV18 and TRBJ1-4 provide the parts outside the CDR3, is NAGVMQNPRHLVRRRGQEARLRCSPMKGHSHVYWYRQLPEEGLKFMVYLQKENIIDESGMPKERFSAEFPKEGPSILRIQQVVRGDSAAYFCASSLLQASTNEKLFFGSGTQLSVL.

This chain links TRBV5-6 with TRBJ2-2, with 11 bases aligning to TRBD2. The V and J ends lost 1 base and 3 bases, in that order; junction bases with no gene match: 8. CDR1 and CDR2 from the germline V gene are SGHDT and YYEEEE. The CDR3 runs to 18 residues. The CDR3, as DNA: TGTGCCAGCAGCTTGCCCCCACTAGCGGGGGTTTACACCGGGGAGCTGTTTTTT. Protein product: CASSLPPLAGVYTGELFF.

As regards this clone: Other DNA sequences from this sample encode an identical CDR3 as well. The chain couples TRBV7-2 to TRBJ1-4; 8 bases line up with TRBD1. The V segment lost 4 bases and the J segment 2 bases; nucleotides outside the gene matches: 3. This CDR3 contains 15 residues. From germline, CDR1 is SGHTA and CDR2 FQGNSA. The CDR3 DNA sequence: TGTGCCAGCAGCTCGCAGGGGGCCACTAATGAAAAACTGTTTTTT. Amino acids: CASSSQGATNEKLFF.